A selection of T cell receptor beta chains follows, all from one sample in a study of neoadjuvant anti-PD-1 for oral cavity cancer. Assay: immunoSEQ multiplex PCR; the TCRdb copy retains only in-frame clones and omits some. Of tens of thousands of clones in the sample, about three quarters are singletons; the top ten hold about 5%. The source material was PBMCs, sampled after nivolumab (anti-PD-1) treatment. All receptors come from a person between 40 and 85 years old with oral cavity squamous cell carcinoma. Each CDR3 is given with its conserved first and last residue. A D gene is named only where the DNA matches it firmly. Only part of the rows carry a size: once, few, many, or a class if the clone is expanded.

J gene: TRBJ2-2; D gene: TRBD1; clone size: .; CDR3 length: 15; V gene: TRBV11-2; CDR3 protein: CASSPITGGTGELFF; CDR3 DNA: TGTGCCAGCAGCCCCATCACAGGGGGGACCGGGGAGCTGTTTTTT
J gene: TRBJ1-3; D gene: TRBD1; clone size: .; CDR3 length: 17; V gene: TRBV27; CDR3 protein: CASSLDGNRGSGNTIYF; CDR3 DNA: TGTGCCAGCAGTTTAGATGGAAACAGGGGCTCTGGAAACACCATATATTTT
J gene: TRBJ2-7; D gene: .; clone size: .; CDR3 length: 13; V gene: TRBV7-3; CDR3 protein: CASSSRRGYEQYF; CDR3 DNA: TGTGCCAGCAGCAGTAGGAGGGGTTACGAGCAGTACTTC
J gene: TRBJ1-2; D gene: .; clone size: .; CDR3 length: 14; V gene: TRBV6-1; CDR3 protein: CASSEVLENYGYTF; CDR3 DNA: TGTGCCAGCAGTGAAGTTTTAGAGAACTATGGCTACACCTTC
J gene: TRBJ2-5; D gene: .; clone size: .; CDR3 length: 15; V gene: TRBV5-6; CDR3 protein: CASSLKGRGSETQYF; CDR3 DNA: TGTGCCAGCAGCTTAAAAGGCCGGGGGAGTGAGACCCAGTACTTC
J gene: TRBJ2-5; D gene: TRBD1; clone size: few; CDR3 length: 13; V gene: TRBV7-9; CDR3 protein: CASSSDRAETQYF; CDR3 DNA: TGTGCCAGCTCTTCAGACAGGGCGGAGACCCAGTACTTC
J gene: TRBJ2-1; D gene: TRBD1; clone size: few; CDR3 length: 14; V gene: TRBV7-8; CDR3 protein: CASSLRDRYNEQFF; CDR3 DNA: TGTGCCAGCAGCTTAAGGGACAGGTACAATGAGCAGTTCTTC
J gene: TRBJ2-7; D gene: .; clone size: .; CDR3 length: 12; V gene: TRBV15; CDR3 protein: CATSRSGREQYF; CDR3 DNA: TGTGCCACCAGCAGATCAGGGCGCGAGCAGTACTTC
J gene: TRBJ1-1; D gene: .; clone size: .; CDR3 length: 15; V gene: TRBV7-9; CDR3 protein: CASSLWAGWDTEAFF; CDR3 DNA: TGTGCCAGCAGCTTATGGGCAGGTTGGGACACTGAAGCTTTCTTT
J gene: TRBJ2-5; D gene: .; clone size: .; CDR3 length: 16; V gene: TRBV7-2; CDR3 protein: CASSSTGTGSWETQYF; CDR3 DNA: TGTGCCAGCAGCTCCACAGGTACCGGGTCATGGGAGACCCAGTACTTC
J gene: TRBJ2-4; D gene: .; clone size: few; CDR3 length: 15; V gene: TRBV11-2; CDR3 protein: CASSPSRRRGNIQYF; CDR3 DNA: TGTGCCAGCAGCCCTAGCCGGCGGAGGGGAAACATTCAGTACTTC
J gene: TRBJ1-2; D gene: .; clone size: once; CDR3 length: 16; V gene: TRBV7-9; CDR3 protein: CASSPLTTTPNYGYTF; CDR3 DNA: TGTGCCAGCAGTCCTCTTACAACAACACCTAACTATGGCTACACCTTC
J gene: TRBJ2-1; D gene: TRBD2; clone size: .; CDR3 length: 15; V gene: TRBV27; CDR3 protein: CASSLAGRSYNEQFF; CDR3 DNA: TGTGCCAGCAGTCTAGCGGGAAGGTCCTACAATGAGCAGTTCTTC
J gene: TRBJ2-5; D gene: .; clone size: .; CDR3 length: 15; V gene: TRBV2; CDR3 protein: CASKEGEGVGETQYF; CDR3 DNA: TGTGCCAGCAAAGAGGGGGAGGGTGTGGGAGAGACCCAGTACTTC
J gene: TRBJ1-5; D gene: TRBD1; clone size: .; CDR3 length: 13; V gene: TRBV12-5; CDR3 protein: CASGLTGVQPQHF; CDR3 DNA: TGTGCTAGTGGTTTGACAGGGGTCCAGCCCCAGCATTTT
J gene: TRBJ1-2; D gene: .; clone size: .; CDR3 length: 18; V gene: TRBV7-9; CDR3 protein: CASSLDGAVGARGYGYTF; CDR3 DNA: TGTGCCAGCAGCTTAGACGGAGCAGTAGGGGCGCGAGGCTATGGCTACACCTTC
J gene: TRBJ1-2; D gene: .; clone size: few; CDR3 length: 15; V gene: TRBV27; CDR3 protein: CASSGGSRGSYGYTF; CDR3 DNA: TGTGCCAGCTCAGGAGGGAGTCGGGGTAGCTATGGCTACACCTTC
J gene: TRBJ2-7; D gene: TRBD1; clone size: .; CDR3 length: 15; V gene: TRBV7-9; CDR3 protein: CASSYAGTGEDEQYF; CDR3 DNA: TGTGCCAGCAGCTACGCCGGGACAGGGGAAGACGAGCAGTACTTC
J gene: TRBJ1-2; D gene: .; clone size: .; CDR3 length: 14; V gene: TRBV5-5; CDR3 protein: CASSSPGYSYGYTF; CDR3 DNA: TGTGCCAGCAGCTCCCCGGGGTACAGCTATGGCTACACCTTC
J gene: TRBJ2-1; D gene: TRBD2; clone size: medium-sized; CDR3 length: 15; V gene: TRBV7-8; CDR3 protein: CASSLGAGVYNEQFF; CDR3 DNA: TGTGCCAGCAGCTTGGGAGCGGGAGTGTACAATGAGCAGTTCTTC
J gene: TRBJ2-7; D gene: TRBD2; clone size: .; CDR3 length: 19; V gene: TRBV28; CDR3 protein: CASSTIFAPSGNGYYEQYF; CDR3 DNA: TGTGCCAGCAGCACGATTTTCGCCCCTAGCGGGAACGGTTACTACGAGCAGTACTTC
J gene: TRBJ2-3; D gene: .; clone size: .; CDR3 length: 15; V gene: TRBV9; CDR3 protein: CASSVVQGSTDTQYF; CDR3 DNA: TGTGCCAGCAGCGTAGTTCAAGGGAGCACAGATACGCAGTATTTT
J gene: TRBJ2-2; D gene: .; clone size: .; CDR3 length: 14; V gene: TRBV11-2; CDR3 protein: CASSLAGAGGELFF; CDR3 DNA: TGTGCCAGCAGCTTAGCTGGGGCAGGCGGGGAGCTGTTTTTT
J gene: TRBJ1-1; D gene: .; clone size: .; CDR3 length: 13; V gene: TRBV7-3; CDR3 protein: CASSQQINTEAFF; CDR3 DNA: TGTGCCAGCAGCCAACAGATTAACACTGAAGCTTTCTTT
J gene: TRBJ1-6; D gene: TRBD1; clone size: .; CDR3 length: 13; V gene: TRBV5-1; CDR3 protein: CASGTGGNSPLHF; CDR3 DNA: TGCGCCAGCGGGACAGGGGGTAACTCACCCCTCCACTTT
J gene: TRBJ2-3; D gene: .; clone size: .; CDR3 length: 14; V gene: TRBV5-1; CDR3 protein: CASSEAVSTDTQYF; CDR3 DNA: TGCGCCAGCAGTGAAGCCGTAAGCACAGATACGCAGTATTTT
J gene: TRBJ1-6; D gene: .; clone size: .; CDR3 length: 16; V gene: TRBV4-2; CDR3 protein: CASSQDQVQGYSPLHF; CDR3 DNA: TGTGCCAGCAGCCAAGATCAAGTCCAAGGATATTCACCCCTCCACTTT
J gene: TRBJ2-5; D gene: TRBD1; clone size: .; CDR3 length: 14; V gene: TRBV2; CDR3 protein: CASRPSRGHETQYF; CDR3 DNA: TGTGCCAGCAGGCCGAGCAGGGGGCACGAGACCCAGTACTTC
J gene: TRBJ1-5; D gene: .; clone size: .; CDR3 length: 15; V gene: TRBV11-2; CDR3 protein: CASSETGTNNQPQHF; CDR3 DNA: TGTGCCAGCAGCGAGACCGGGACCAATAATCAGCCCCAGCATTTT
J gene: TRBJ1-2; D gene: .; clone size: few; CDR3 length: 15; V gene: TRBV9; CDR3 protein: CASSPFPGQNYGYTF; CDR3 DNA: TGTGCCAGCAGCCCGTTCCCCGGACAGAACTATGGCTACACCTTC
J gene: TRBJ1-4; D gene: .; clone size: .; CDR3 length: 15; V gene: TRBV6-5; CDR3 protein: CASSHRDRYNEKLFF; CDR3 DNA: TGTGCCAGCAGTCACCGAGACAGATATAATGAAAAACTGTTTTTT
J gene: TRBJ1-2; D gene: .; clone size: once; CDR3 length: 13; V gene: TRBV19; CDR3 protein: CASTTQQGRGYTF; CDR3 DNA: TGTGCCAGTACCACCCAGCAGGGTAGGGGCTACACCTTC
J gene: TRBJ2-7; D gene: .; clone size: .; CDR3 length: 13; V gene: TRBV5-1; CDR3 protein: CASSLEVGLEQYF; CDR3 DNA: TGCGCCAGCAGCTTGGAGGTGGGTTTGGAGCAGTACTTC
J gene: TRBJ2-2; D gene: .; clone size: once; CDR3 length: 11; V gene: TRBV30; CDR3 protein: CAGKKTGELFF; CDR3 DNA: TGTGCCGGGAAAAAAACCGGGGAGCTGTTTTTT
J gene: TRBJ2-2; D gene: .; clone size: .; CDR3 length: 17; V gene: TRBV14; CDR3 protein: CASSQARLASLTGELFF; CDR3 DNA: TGTGCCAGCAGCCAAGCAAGGCTAGCGTCACTCACCGGGGAGCTGTTTTTT
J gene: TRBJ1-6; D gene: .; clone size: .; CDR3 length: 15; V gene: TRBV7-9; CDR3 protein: CASRQQGGIKSPLHF; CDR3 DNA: TGTGCCAGCAGGCAACAGGGAGGGATCAAGTCACCCCTCCACTTT
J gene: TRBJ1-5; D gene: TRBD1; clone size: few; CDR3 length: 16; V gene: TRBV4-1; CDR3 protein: CASSPRGQGPDQPQHF; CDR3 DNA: TGCGCCAGCTCCCCGCGGGGACAGGGTCCCGATCAGCCCCAGCATTTT
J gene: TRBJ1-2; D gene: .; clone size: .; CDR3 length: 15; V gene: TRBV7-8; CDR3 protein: CASSLEGGSHYGYTF; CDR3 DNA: TGTGCCAGCAGCTTAGAAGGGGGTTCCCACTATGGCTACACCTTC
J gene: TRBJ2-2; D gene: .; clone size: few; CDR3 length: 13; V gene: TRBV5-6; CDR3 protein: CASSLAGTGELFF; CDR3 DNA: TGTGCCAGCAGCTTGGCTGGGACCGGGGAGCTGTTTTTT
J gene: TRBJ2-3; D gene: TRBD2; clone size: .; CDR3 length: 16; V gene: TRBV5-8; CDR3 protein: CASSNGLAGEGDTQYF; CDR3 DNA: TGTGCCAGCAGCAACGGACTAGCGGGGGAGGGAGATACGCAGTATTTT
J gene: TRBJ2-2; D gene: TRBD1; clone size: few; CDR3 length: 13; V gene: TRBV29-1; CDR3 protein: CSAQGWDTGELFF; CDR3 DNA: TGCAGCGCACAGGGGTGGGACACCGGGGAGCTGTTTTTT
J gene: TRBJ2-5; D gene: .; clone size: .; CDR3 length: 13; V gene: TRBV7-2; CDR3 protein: CASSLVTQETQYF; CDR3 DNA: TGTGCCAGCAGCTTAGTAACCCAAGAGACCCAGTACTTC
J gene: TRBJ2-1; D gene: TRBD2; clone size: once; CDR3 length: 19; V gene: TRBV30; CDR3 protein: CANGRGLAGSKGSYNEQFF; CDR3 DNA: TGTGCCAACGGCAGGGGACTAGCGGGATCAAAGGGGTCCTACAATGAGCAGTTCTTC
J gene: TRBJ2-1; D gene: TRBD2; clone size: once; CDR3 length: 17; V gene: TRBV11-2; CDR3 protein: CASSSRTSGYSYNEQFF; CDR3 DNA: TGTGCCAGCAGCTCCCGGACTAGCGGATACTCCTACAATGAGCAGTTCTTC
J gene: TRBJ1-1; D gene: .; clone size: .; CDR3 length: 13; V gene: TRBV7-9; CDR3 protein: CASSLETASEAFF; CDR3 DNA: TGTGCCAGCAGCTTAGAGACAGCCAGCGAAGCTTTCTTT
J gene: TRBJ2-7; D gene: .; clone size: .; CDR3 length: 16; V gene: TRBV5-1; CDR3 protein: CASSLGSESSSYEQYF; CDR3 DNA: TGCGCCAGCAGCTTGGGATCCGAGAGCAGCTCCTACGAGCAGTACTTC
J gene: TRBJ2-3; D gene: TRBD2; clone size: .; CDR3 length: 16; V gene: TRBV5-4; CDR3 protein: CASSPGLAGGTDTQYF; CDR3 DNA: TGTGCCAGCAGCCCCGGACTAGCGGGGGGCACAGATACGCAGTATTTT
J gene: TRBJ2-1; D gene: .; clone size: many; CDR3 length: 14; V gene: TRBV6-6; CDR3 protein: CAARTDSSYNEQFF; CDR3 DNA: TGTGCCGCAAGAACGGACAGCTCCTACAATGAGCAGTTCTTC
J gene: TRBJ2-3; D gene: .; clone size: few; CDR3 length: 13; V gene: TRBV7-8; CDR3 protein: CASSLAHGDTQYF; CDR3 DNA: TGTGCCAGCAGCTTAGCGCATGGAGATACGCAGTATTTT
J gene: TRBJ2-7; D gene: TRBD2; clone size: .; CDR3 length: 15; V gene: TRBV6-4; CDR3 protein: CASSDSLAASYEQYF; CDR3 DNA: TGTGCCAGCAGTGACTCTCTAGCGGCCTCCTACGAGCAGTACTTC
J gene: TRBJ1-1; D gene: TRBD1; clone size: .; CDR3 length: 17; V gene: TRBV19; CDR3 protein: CASSTRQGMLANTEAFF; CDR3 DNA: TGTGCCAGTAGTACCAGACAGGGCATGCTCGCCAACACTGAAGCTTTCTTT
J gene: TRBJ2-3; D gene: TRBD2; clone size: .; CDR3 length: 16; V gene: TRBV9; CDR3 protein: CASSVAGTSGRDTQYF; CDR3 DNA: TGTGCCAGCAGCGTAGCTGGGACTAGCGGGAGAGATACGCAGTATTTT
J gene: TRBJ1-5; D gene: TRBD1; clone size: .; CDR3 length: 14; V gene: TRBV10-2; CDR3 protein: CASRGQGGNQPQHF; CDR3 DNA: TGCGCCAGCAGAGGACAGGGCGGCAATCAGCCCCAGCATTTT
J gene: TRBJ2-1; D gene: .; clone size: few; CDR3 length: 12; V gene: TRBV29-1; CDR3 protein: CSAEQGYNEQFF; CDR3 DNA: TGCAGCGCAGAACAGGGTTACAATGAGCAGTTCTTC
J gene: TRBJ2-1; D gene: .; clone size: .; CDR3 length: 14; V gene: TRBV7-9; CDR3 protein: CASFKDLQGNEQFF; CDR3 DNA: TGTGCCAGCTTTAAGGACTTACAAGGGAATGAGCAGTTCTTC